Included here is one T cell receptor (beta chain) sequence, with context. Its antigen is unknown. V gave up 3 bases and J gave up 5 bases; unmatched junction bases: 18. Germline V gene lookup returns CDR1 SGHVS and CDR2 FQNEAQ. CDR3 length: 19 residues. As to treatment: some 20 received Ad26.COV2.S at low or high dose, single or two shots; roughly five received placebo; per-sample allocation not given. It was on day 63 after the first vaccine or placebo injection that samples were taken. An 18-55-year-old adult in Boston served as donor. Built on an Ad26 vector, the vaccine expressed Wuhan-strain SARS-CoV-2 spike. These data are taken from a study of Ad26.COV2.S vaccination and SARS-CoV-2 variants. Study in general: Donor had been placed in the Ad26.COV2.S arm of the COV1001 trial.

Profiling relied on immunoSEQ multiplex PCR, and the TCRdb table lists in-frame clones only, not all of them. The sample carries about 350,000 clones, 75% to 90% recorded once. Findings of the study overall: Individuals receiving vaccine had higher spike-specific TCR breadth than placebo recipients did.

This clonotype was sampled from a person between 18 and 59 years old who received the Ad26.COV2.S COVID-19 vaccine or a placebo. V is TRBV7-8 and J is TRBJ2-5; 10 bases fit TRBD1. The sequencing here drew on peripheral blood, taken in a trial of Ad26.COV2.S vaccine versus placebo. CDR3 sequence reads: CASSFPGRQGALITETQYF. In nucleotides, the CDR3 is TGTGCCAGCAGCTTCCCAGGTCGACAGGGGGCCCTGATTACGGAGACCCAGTACTTC.